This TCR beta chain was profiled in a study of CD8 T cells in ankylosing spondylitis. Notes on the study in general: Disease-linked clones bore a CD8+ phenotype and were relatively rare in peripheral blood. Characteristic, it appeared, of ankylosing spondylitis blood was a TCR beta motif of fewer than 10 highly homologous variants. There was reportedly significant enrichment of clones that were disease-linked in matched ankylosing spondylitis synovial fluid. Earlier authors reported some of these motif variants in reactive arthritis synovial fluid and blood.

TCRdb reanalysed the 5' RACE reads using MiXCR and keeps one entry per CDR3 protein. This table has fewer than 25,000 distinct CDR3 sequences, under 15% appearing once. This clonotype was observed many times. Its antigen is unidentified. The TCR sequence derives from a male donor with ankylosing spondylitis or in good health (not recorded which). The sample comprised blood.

CDR3 DNA: TGCAGTGCTAGTAGCTCGACTAGCGGTAAAAACATTCAGTACTTC. The encoded protein is CSASSSTSGKNIQYF. The chain employs TRBV20-1 and TRBJ2-4; 9 nucleotides agree with TRBD2. With V trimmed by 3 bases and J by 4 bases, 7 bases remained unmatched. There are 15 residues in the CDR3. CDR1 DFQATT and CDR2 SNEGSKA come from the germline V gene (reference sequence).